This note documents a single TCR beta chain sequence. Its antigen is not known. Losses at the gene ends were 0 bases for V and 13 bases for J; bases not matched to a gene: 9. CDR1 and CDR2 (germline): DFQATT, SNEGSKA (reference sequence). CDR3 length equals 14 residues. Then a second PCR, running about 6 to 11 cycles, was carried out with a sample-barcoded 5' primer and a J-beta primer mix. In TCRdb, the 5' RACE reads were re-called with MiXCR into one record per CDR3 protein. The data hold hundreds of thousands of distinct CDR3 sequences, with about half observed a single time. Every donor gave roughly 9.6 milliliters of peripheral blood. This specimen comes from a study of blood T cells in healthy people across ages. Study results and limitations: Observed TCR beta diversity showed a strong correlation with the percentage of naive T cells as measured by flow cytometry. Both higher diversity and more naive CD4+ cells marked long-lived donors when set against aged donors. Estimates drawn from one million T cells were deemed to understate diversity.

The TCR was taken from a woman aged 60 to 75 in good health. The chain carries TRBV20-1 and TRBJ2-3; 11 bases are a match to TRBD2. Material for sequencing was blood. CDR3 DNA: TGCAGTGCTAGAGATCCGATAGCGGGAGGGAAAAAGTATTTT. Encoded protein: CSARDPIAGGKKYF.